This T cell receptor (beta chain) was identified in a study of blood T cells in healthy people across ages (dated by TCRdb to 2013 to 2016). Concerning the study at large: In model experiments, roughly one uniquely barcoded TCR beta cDNA molecule per two T cells was captured by template switching. The study analyzed two additional independent replicas of 1 million unique cDNA reads from the same blood draw for two donors, one aged 18 to 29 and one aged 80 or older. Age-related changes in TCR beta repertoire diversity were measured in the study by deep sequencing normalized with unique cDNA molecular identifiers. To avoid experimental bias, donors of different ages were spread randomly across the sequencing lanes. Donors were grouped into four age groups: young (average roughly 16 years), middle-aged (about 38), aged (around 62) and long-lived (just over 80). General study outcomes and caveats: Since profiling was done on bulk unsorted PBMCs, naive and antigen-experienced compartments could not be conclusively compared. Estimates of total diversity from one million sequenced T cells were regarded as lower bounds and underestimates. Observed TCR beta diversity per million T cells fell roughly linearly with age, and a significant reduction was already apparent by age roughly 40. The CMV infection status of donors was not known, potentially confounding age-related changes in expanded clonotypes. The percentage of naive T cells measured by flow cytometry correlated strongly with observed TCR beta diversity. Compared with the aged group, the long-lived group had more naive CD4+ T cells, fewer expanded clones and increased TCR diversity, a pattern suggesting age selection.

Donors were roughly 40 systemically healthy Caucasian individuals from Russia aged about 6 to 100 years. Each donor gave 8 to 10 milliliters of peripheral blood, drawn into EDTA-treated Vacutainer tubes. PBMCs were isolated by Ficoll-Paque density-gradient centrifugation, with at least 6 million obtained per sample. Trizol reagent was used to extract total RNA from the PBMCs, yielding at least 6 micrograms per sample. The percentages of naive CD45RAhigh/CD27high T cells were determined by flow cytometry on a PBMC aliquot from every donor. Libraries were prepared through 5' RACE. TCRdb shows the sequencer as Illumina HiSeq 2500. A second roughly 7 to 11 cycle PCR used a sample-barcoded 5' primer and a J-beta primer mix. Each TCR beta cDNA molecule received a unique molecular identifier from a template-switch 5' adaptor carrying 12 random nucleotides. At least 2.5 million CDR3-containing paired-end reads were obtained from each sample. The Mint cDNA synthesis kit, primed by a TRBC-specific oligonucleotide, was used to synthesize first-strand cDNA from all RNA. Following uracil-DNA glycosylase treatment, all cDNA underwent a first 18-cycle PCR with the universal primers M1SS and BC2_uni_R. The original methods were these. For normalization, 1 million high-quality reads were randomly selected from each sample, with every read carrying a distinct molecular identifier. Reads sharing molecular identifiers were discarded rather than binned into consensus sequences. MiTCR, run with a Q25 quality threshold and the strictest error-elimination algorithm, handled CDR3 identification, clonotype clustering and error correction. A nonparametric unseen species model using Euler transformation provided a lower-bound estimate of total TCR beta diversity. TCRdb itself trimmed the public reads at Q25 with fastp, ran MiXCR and retained productive beta chains. Records with the same CDR3 protein are collapsed into one entry carrying the most frequent genes and DNA. TCRdb's processing, not the authors' own work, is the source of the V and J calls. The sample table records about 760,000 distinct CDR3 sequences; about 56% of these occur just once. The leading ten clones occupy about a quarter of the sample.

This clonotype was counted a few times. Its antigen is unknown. One base away there is no much larger clone; base qualities are not given. The material sequenced was blood. The receptor comes from a man aged 40-49 years in good health.

The DNA reads as follows: TGCAGTGCTAGTATGGCAGGGAGGGGCACAGATACGCAGTATTTT. It translates to CSASMAGRGTDTQYF. The sequence joins TRBV20-1 to TRBJ2-3; 7 central nucleotides agree with TRBD2. For CDR1 and CDR2, the germline V gene (reference sequence) lists DFQATT and SNEGSKA. Ends trimmed: V by 3 bases, J by 1 base; bases unmatched to a gene: 7. From cysteine to phenylalanine, the CDR3 is 15 amino acids long. The only DNA kept is the CDR3, 45 bases in frame from the first base.